Listed here are 21 T cell receptor beta chains from one sample, sequenced in a study of breast tumors, draining lymph nodes, adjacent tissues. TCRdb reprocessed the multiplex PCR reads via MiXCR and lists one record per CDR3 protein. The sample has about 180,000 distinct CDR3 sequences, 33% seen once. Breast cancer patients provided tissue from their axillary draining lymph nodes. Input material: axillary lymph node tissue. The receptors were gathered from a female donor with breast cancer. Some clones in this sample may be carry-over from other donors' samples.

This clonotype was counted at least ten times. The chain has TRBV14 and TRBJ2-7; D unresolved. Germline CDR1 is SGHDN and CDR2 is FVKESK. V was pared by 3 bases and J by 1 base, with 7 bases between. The CDR3 covers 13 residues. As DNA, the CDR3 is TGTGCCAGCAGCCAGGTCAGATCCTACGAGCAGTACTTC. It specifies CASSQVRSYEQYF.

There are many counts of this clonotype. This chain uses TRBV12-3 or TRBV12-4 with TRBJ2-7, with D unresolved. The V end was cut by 5 bases, the J end by 3 bases, with 14 bases between. This CDR3 has 14 amino acids. In DNA, the CDR3 is TGTGCCAGCAGTACGGCCGGGCCCAGCTACGAGCAGTACTTC. Its protein product is CASSTAGPSYEQYF.

In regard to this clonotype: A much larger clone lies one base from this, so it may be a read error. The chain links TRBV20-1 to TRBJ2-1; D gene unclear. This CDR3 is built from 17 residues. Germline V gene data show CDR1 as DFQATT and CDR2 as SNEGSKA (reference sequence). Trimming shortened V by 5 bases and J by 0 bases, and 20 bases separated the two germline ends. CDR3 DNA sequence: TGCAGTGCTGCGACCCTCCGAGCTCTCACCTCCTACAATGAGCAGTTCTTC. As protein: CSAATLRALTSYNEQFF.

This clonotype appeared many times. The chain joins TRBV18 to TRBJ1-6; tentative D call: TRBD1 (5 bases). V was cut by 1 base and J by 8 bases, with 12 bases left in between. Looked up from germline, CDR1 is KGHSH and CDR2 is LQKENI. The CDR3 covers 15 residues. The CDR3 DNA reads TGTGCCAGCTCACCACGCAGGGCTGTGGATTCACCCCTCCACTTT. Translation: CASSPRRAVDSPLHF.

In this sample, this clonotype turned up a few times. The chain joins TRBV6-5 to TRBJ2-1, with TRBD2 identical over 10 bases. Germline V gene lookup returns CDR1 MNHEY and CDR2 SVGAGI. The CDR3 spans 15 residues. Unmatched junction bases numbered 2, after V lost 2 bases and J lost 4 bases. Here the CDR3 reads CASSYLAGVYNEQFF. The CDR3 nucleotides read TGTGCCAGCAGTTACCTAGCGGGGGTTTACAATGAGCAGTTCTTC.

Many counts were recorded for this clonotype. The genes are TRBV7-9 and TRBJ1-2, with D possibly matching TRBD1 (5 bases). The germline V gene has CDR1 SEHNR and CDR2 FQNEAQ (reference sequence). The CDR3 length is 15 residues. Deletions cut 5 bases from V and 8 bases from J, with 21 bases between. This chain's CDR3 is CASSRGIGGIWGYTF. CDR3 nucleotides: TGTGCCAGCAGCCGGGGGATAGGTGGTATATGGGGCTACACCTTC.

Worth noting for this clonotype: A read error may be the cause here, since a much bigger clone is one base away. The rearrangement uses TRBV12-3 or TRBV12-4 and TRBJ2-1; 9 nucleotides line up with TRBD1. The CDR3 consists of 16 residues. The CDR3 DNA is TGTGCCAGCAGTTTTACAGGGGGCAGCGAATACAATGAGCAGCTCTTC. This sequence encodes CASSFTGGSEYNEQLF.

As to this clonotype: This may stem from a read error, because a much larger clone lies one nucleotide away. The genes are TRBV5-1 and TRBJ1-1, with a tentative D call TRBD1 (6 bases). The CDR3 contains 14 residues. Germline V lookup: CDR1 SGHRS, CDR2 YFSETQ. DNA of the CDR3: TGCGCCGGCAGCTTGGGACATACATTCACTGAAGCTTTCTTT. Its translation is CAGSLGHTFTEAFF.

The chain recombines TRBV2 with TRBJ2-7, with TRBD2 matching 9 bases. Unmatched junction bases numbered 16, after V lost 7 bases and J lost 12 bases. The CDR3 extends over 14 amino acids. Germline CDR1 reads SNHLY; CDR2 reads FYNNEI. The CDR3 sequence is CASKPAGGTYEWYF. The CDR3 region has the DNA TGTGCCAGCAAGCCAGCGGGGGGAACCTACGAGTGGTACTTC.

Points on this clonotype: An end of the junction differs from the germline gene, which may be a read error. The rearrangement joins TRBV9 to TRBJ2-1; 9 bases agree with TRBD1. This CDR3 spans 15 amino acids. Germline V gene sequence: CDR1 SGDLS, CDR2 YYNGEE. As DNA, the CDR3 is TGTGCCAGCAGCGTAGGGGGACAGGGTATCAATGAGCCGTTCTTC. It yields the protein CASSVGGQGINEPFF. The variable domain in full, with the rest retrieved from reference TRBV9 and TRBJ2-1, is DSGVTQTPKHLITATGQRVTLRCSPRSGDLSVYWYQQSLDQGLQFLIQYYNGEERAKGNILERFSAQQFPDLHSELNLSSLELGDSALYFCASSVGGQGINEPFFGPGTRLTVL.

Many counts were recorded for this clonotype. The V and J genes are TRBV20-1 and TRBJ1-5; D is perhaps TRBD1 (5 bases). The length of the CDR3 is 13 residues. The ends were cut back, 5 bases at V and 4 bases at J, with 12 bases in the middle. Germline CDR1 and CDR2: DFQATT and SNEGSKA (reference sequence). Here the CDR3 DNA reads TGCAGTGCTCGCAGGGAAAATAATCAGCCCCAGCATTTT. This gives the protein CSARRENNQPQHF.

For this clonotype: An end of the junction differs from the germline gene, which may be a read error. V and J are TRBV6-5 and TRBJ2-7, with 7 bases identical to TRBD2. In germline, CDR1 is MNHEY, CDR2 SVGAGI. There are 16 residues in the CDR3. CDR3 nucleotides: TGTGCCAGCAGTCACTCCGCGCGGAGCGGGGCCTACGAGCAGTACTTC. Translated: CASSHSARSGAYEQYF.

This clonotype was counted at least ten times. V and J are TRBV6-5 and TRBJ2-6, with 12 positions matching TRBD1. Germline V gene lookup returns CDR1 MNHEY and CDR2 SVGAGI. There are 18 residues in the CDR3. After removal of 5 bases from V and 1 base from J, the junction contained 6 bases not matched to a gene. CDR3 DNA: TGTGCCAGCAGTCACGGGACAGGGGGCTTGTCTGGGGCCAACGTCCTGACTTTC. Amino acid sequence: CASSHGTGGLSGANVLTF.

This clonotype was recorded many times. The chain carries TRBV25-1 and TRBJ2-1; 10 nucleotides match TRBD2. Per germline, CDR1 MGHDK and CDR2 SYGVNS. This CDR3 has 16 residues. Trimming took 3 bases from V and 3 from J; bases not matched to a gene: 5. The CDR3 nucleotides are TGTGCCAGCAGTGACAGGACTAGCGGTGGCTACAATGAGCAGTTCTTC. It translates to CASSDRTSGGYNEQFF.

In the case of this clonotype: This may be a read error: a much more frequent sequence differs by one nucleotide. The chain carries TRBV13 and TRBJ2-7, with 9 bases aligning to TRBD2. Looked up from germline, CDR1 is PRHDT and CDR2 is FYEKMQ (reference sequence). J lost 1 base, V lost 4 bases, and 5 bases had no gene match. This CDR3 comprises 15 residues. The CDR3 DNA reads TGTGCCAGCAGCTCGCCTAGCGGGGTGTCCTACGAGCAGTACTTC. Protein sequence: CASSSPSGVSYEQYF.

This clonotype was observed at least ten times. The CDR3 sequence: CASRLTRGPGQPQHF. The CDR3 DNA sequence: TGTGCCAGCAGGCTAACCAGGGGGCCTGGCCAGCCCCAGCATTTT. The chain is built from TRBV6-5 and TRBJ1-5, with TRBD1 identical over 8 bases. The CDR3 sequence is 15 residues long. Germline V CDR1 and CDR2: MNHEY, SVGAGI. V gave up 6 bases and J gave up 7 bases; unmatched junction bases: 11.

The rearrangement links TRBV30 to TRBJ2-1, with 7 bases identical to TRBD2. V dropped 4 bases and J dropped 5; count of bases not matched to a gene: 8. From germline, CDR1 is GTSNPN and CDR2 SVGIG (reference sequence). CDR3 length: 14 residues. CDR3 protein: CAWNSQRGNNEQFF. For the CDR3, the DNA is TGTGCCTGGAATAGTCAGCGGGGAAACAATGAGCAGTTCTTC. Full variable domain (rest looked up from reference TRBV30 and TRBJ2-1): SQTIHQWPATLVQPVGSPLSLECTVEGTSNPNLYWYRQAAGRGLQLLFYSVGIGQISSEVPQNLSASRPQDRQFILSSKKLLLSDSGFYLCAWNSQRGNNEQFFGPGTRLTVL.

As for this clonotype: An end of the junction differs from the germline gene, which may be a read error. CDR3 sequence reads: CARSPRLTGSLSTEAFF. As DNA, the CDR3 is TGTGCCCGCAGCCCGCGGTTGACAGGGAGTCTGAGCACTGAAGCTTTCTTT. The rearrangement uses TRBV14 and TRBJ1-1; 7 bases align to TRBD1. Germline CDR1 and CDR2: SGHDN and FVKESK. The CDR3 length is 17 residues.

V gene TRBV15 combines with J gene TRBJ1-2; D possibly corresponds to TRBD1 (5 bases). This CDR3 comprises 16 residues. CDR1 LNHNV and CDR2 YYDKDF come from the germline V gene (reference sequence). V lost 0 bases and J 5 bases, leaving 16 bases between the germline ends. CDR3 bases: TGTGCCACCAGCAGAGATGGGGCAGTGGGGGTTTATGGCTACACCTTC. It is translated as CATSRDGAVGVYGYTF. Full variable domain (outside the CDR3, taken from reference TRBV15 and TRBJ1-2): DAMVIQNPRYQVTQFGKPVTLSCSQTLNHNVMYWYQQKSSQAPKLLFHYYDKDFNNEADTPDNFQSRRPNTSFCFLDIRSPGLGDTAMYLCATSRDGAVGVYGYTFGSGTRLTVV.

This clonotype was found many times. This sequence joins TRBV20-1 and TRBJ2-3, with 9 bases fitting TRBD1. Germline loops: CDR1 DFQATT, CDR2 SNEGSKA (reference sequence). V gave up 5 bases and J gave up 5 bases; unmatched junction bases: 11. The CDR3 runs 15 residues. The CDR3 reads CSAGPRDRVGDTQYF. As DNA, the CDR3 is TGCAGTGCTGGCCCCCGGGACAGGGTTGGAGATACGCAGTATTTT.

The chain has TRBV27 and TRBJ2-3; 7 bases agree with TRBD2. The CDR3 runs to 15 residues. The V gene end was trimmed by 4 bases and the J gene end by 4 bases; junction bases not matched to a gene: 8. CDR1 is MNHEY and CDR2 is SMNVEV in the germline V gene (reference sequence). CDR3 coding DNA: TGTGCCAGCAGTTCCTCCTTTACTAGCGCAGATACGCAGTATTTT. Its protein product is CASSSSFTSADTQYF.